This TCR beta chain comes out of a study of T cell changes during pregnancy in multiple sclerosis. Trimming pared 6 bases from V and 5 bases from J, leaving 14 bases between. CDR3 length: 13 amino acids. Germline CDR1 is MNHEY and CDR2 is SMNVEV (reference sequence). The table came from immunoSEQ multiplex PCR; TCRdb's copy has only in-frame clones and leaves some out. Of around 40,000 clones listed, roughly nine tenths were seen once; the top ten hold around 6%. This receptor was identified in a female donor with multiple sclerosis, enrolled in a pregnancy study. This specimen consisted of CD8+ T cells from peripheral blood mononuclear cells, obtained in the third trimester of pregnancy. This chain links TRBV27 with TRBJ2-7; tentatively, D is TRBD2 (6 bases). The CDR3 here is CASSLRESDEQYF. CDR3 coding DNA: TGTGCCAGCAGCCTACGGGAGAGCGACGAGCAGTACTTC.